This T cell receptor beta chain is drawn from a study of blood T cell repertoires in COVID-19. Study in general: Samples came from the United States, Italy and Spain, spanning acute and convalescent COVID-19. T cells, B-cell-depleted T cells, or PBMCs provided the cDNA or gDNA that served as material.

How the authors handled the data: Estimated nucleated cell counts came from reference gene primer amplification. Measured with immunoSEQ multiplex PCR; TCRdb has only the in-frame clones, and not every one. V and J calls and clone size are those listed in that table; D and trimming were worked out from the DNA. The data contain tens of thousands of clones, roughly 89% of them seen just once; the ten biggest clones take up 2% to 3%. Per the germline V gene, CDR1 is LGHDT and CDR2 is YNNKEL (reference sequence). Trimming removed 6 bases from V and 0 bases from J, with 12 bases in between. There are 15 residues in the CDR3.

This sequence originates from a man between 50 and 59 years old with acute or convalescent COVID-19. Specimen: peripheral blood. This chain uses TRBV3-1 (or the pseudogene TRBV3-2) with TRBJ1-3, with D possibly matching TRBD1 (5 bases). In nucleotides, the CDR3 is TGTGCCAGCAGGGAGGGACGGTTCTCTGGAAACACCATATATTTT. Its protein product is CASREGRFSGNTIYF.